What follows is one TCR beta chain and its context. The antigen remains undetermined. The data were produced by immunoSEQ multiplex PCR, yet TCRdb's version contains in-frame clones alone and is incomplete. Of about 180,000 clones in the sample, 70% to 90% were seen once. V dropped 6 bases and J dropped 4 bases, with 12 bases sitting between them. The length of the CDR3 is 13 residues. This sample was taken from a study of T cell responses to AZD1222 COVID-19 vaccine. Study-wide findings and caveats: Vaccine-related CD4 TCRs covered spike, predominating at 160-218 and 743-854. It was only 6 or 7 AZD1222 recipients who were seropositive at baseline. Two doses of AZD1222 preceded a rise in Spike-specific TCR breadth and depth. Reportedly, close to half of spike-specific TCRs are directed against unmutated variant regions.

The material sequenced was peripheral blood, taken on day 0 of AZD1222 vaccination. This receptor was obtained from an adult in good health. V gene TRBV12-3 or TRBV12-4 combines with J gene TRBJ1-1; D may be TRBD1 (5 bases). The CDR3 protein is CASRSVGLTEAFF. The CDR3 DNA reads as TGTGCCAGCAGGTCAGTGGGGCTCACTGAAGCTTTCTTT.